Following are 26 T cell receptor beta chains from one sample sequenced in a study of OX40 agonist ivuxolimab in advanced cancers. Here immunoSEQ multiplex PCR was the method, and the copy in TCRdb shows in-frame clones only, minus some. The table records approximately 66,000 clones, about 85% of them present only once. Material: CD4+ or CD8+ T cells sorted from blood, obtained in a trial of the OX40 agonist ivuxolimab. Receptors were obtained from an adult with an advanced solid tumor such as melanoma, head and neck, liver or kidney cancer.

The V and J genes are TRBV6-5 and TRBJ1-1, with D uncertain. Germline lookup yields CDR1 MNHEY and CDR2 SVGAGI. Deletions cut 2 bases from V and 5 bases from J, with 9 bases between. The CDR3 extends over 13 amino acids. CDR3 region: CASSYGIGTEAFF. Here the CDR3 DNA reads TGTGCCAGCAGTTACGGTATCGGGACTGAAGCTTTCTTT.

This chain joins TRBV18 and TRBJ1-2; D unclear. Germline loops: CDR1 KGHSH, CDR2 LQKENI. There are 14 residues in the CDR3. V dropped 6 bases and J dropped 5 bases, with 16 bases sitting between them. As DNA, the CDR3 is TGTGCCAGCTCGCCTCCGTCCGGTAATTATGGCTACACCTTC. This translates into CASSPPSGNYGYTF. Combining the CDR3 with reference TRBV18 and TRBJ1-2 gives the whole variable domain NAGVMQNPRHLVRRRGQEARLRCSPMKGHSHVYWYRQLPEEGLKFMVYLQKENIIDESGMPKERFSAEFPKEGPSILRIQQVVRGDSAAYFCASSPPSGNYGYTFGSGTRLTVV.

The J gene is TRBJ2-7, the V gene TRBV5-1; TRBD1 agrees at 9 bases. The CDR3 totals 15 residues. Per germline, CDR1 SGHRS and CDR2 YFSETQ. V dropped 1 base and J dropped 6; count of bases not matched to a gene: 8. Here the CDR3 reads CASSLMGQGSGEQYF. CDR3 bases: TGCGCCAGCAGCTTGATGGGACAGGGCTCGGGCGAGCAGTACTTC.

This clone has a handful of counts. The V and J genes are TRBV4-1 and TRBJ2-1; TRBD1 aligns across 10 bases. V lost 4 bases and J lost 8; bases outside the gene matches: 11. The CDR3 sequence is 16 residues long. Germline values: CDR1 MGHRA, CDR2 YSYEKL. CDR3 bases: TGCGCCAGCAGCCGACCCCGGACAGGGGGTATCGATGAGCAGTTCTTC. Translated, it gives CASSRPRTGGIDEQFF.

The chain combines TRBV28 with TRBJ1-5, with D possibly being TRBD1 (6 bases). CDR1 is MDHEN, CDR2 SYDVKM, per germline. V lost 1 base to trimming and J lost 16 bases, with 20 bases between them. This CDR3 region has 14 residues. The CDR3 spells CASSLSYGTQDFHF. In nucleotides, the CDR3 is TGTGCCAGCAGTTTATCCTACGGGACACAGGACTTTCATTTT.

V and J are TRBV7-6 and TRBJ2-5; D is tentatively TRBD1 or TRBD2 (5 bases each). Germline loops: CDR1 SGHVS, CDR2 FNYEAQ. The CDR3 consists of 13 residues. V was pared by 3 bases and J by 4 bases, with 9 bases between. The CDR3 loop reads CASSFGGVETQYF. CDR3 bases: TGTGCCAGCAGCTTTGGGGGAGTAGAGACCCAGTACTTC.

The gene calls are TRBV4-3 and TRBJ1-4; D not certain. CDR1 and CDR2 (germline): LGHNA, YSLEER. V was clipped by 2 bases and J by 8 bases, with 12 bases between them. The CDR3 extends over 14 amino acids. The CDR3 spells CASSQTGGSEKLFF. CDR3 nucleotide sequence: TGCGCCAGCAGCCAAACCGGAGGTAGCGAAAAACTGTTTTTT.

The chain combines TRBV7-9 with TRBJ2-2; D could derive from TRBD1 or TRBD2 (5 bases each). In germline, CDR1 is SEHNR, CDR2 FQNEAQ (reference sequence). Between the trimmed V and J ends, which lost 6 bases and 4 bases, there was a span of 12 bases. This CDR3 spans 14 amino acids. In nucleotides, the CDR3 is TGTGCCAGCAGGACTGGGACCTTCACCGGGGAGCTGTTTTTT. Translation: CASRTGTFTGELFF.

The V call is TRBV5-3, the J call TRBJ2-4; D is undetermined. TRBV5-3 is noted as an ORF with a role that remains uncertain. V dropped 3 bases and J dropped 0 bases, with 10 bases sitting between them. The CDR3 is 15 residues long. This CDR3 is CARSSPLPAKNIQYF. CDR3 DNA sequence: TGTGCCAGAAGCTCCCCACTTCCAGCCAAAAACATTCAGTACTTC.

This chain joins TRBV12-5 and TRBJ2-2; maybe TRBD1 (6 bases). Germline CDR1 LGHNT, CDR2 FRNRAP. The CDR3 totals 17 residues. Trimming took off 1 base at V and 3 bases at J, with 15 bases between the two ends. The CDR3, as DNA: TGTGCTAGTGGTTTGGCCCCGGGAAAGGGGGACACCGGGGAGCTGTTTTTT. Translating gives CASGLAPGKGDTGELFF.

The chain combines TRBV5-1 with TRBJ2-1; 11 positions match TRBD1. Trimming cost V 2 bases and J 9 bases; bases outside gene matches: 7. CDR3 length: 15 amino acids. Germline V gene sequence: CDR1 SGHRS, CDR2 YFSETQ. CDR3 loop: CASSFPGQGVSEQFF. The CDR3 bases are TGCGCCAGCAGCTTCCCGGGACAGGGGGTCAGTGAGCAGTTCTTC.

The rearrangement uses TRBV7-2 and TRBJ2-5; no reliable D call. The CDR3 loop spans 12 amino acids. The germline gives CDR1 SGHTA, CDR2 FQGNSA. The V end lost 3 bases, the J end lost 0 bases, and 2 bases lay between the germline ends. The CDR3 DNA follows: TGTGCCAGCAGCTTGAACCAAGAGACCCAGTACTTC. As protein: CASSLNQETQYF.

In this sample, this clone turned up once. Additional DNA sequences in this sample encode the identical CDR3. J is TRBJ1-3 and V is TRBV7-2, with D uncertain. This CDR3 contains 11 residues. Germline V lookup: CDR1 SGHTA, CDR2 FQGNSA. Between the trimmed V and J ends, which lost 4 bases and 7 bases, there was a span of 5 bases. CDR3 nucleotides: TGTGCCAGCAGCTCCGGTAACACCATATATTTT. This codes for CASSSGNTIYF.

The chain has TRBV5-8 and TRBJ2-4; no definite D call. The CDR3 is 17 amino acids. V lost 10 bases, J lost 0 bases, and 23 bases lay in between. Germline values: CDR1 SGHTS, CDR2 YDEGEE. The CDR3 coding sequence is TGTGCCTGCCCGACGGGCGGTCACCCTCTAGCCAAAAACATTCAGTACTTC. Translation: CACPTGGHPLAKNIQYF. The full variable domain, rest sourced from reference TRBV5-8 and TRBJ2-4, is EAGVTQSPTHLIKTRGQQATLRCSPISGHTSVYWYQQALGLGLQFLLWYDEGEERNRGNFPPRFSGRQFPNYSSELNVNALELEDSALYLCACPTGGHPLAKNIQYFGAGTRLSVL.

This clone showed up just a few times. This chain connects TRBV7-8 to TRBJ1-6; D is unclear. In germline, CDR1 is SGHVS, CDR2 FQNEAQ. The CDR3 extends over 14 amino acids. V lost 1 base, J lost 9 bases, and 10 bases lay in between. In DNA form, the CDR3 reads TGTGCCAGCAGCTTAGTTTCGCAGCGTTCACCCCTCCACTTT. Amino acids: CASSLVSQRSPLHF.

This CDR3 reads CASSLQMNTEAFF. The DNA for the CDR3 is TGCGCCAGCAGCTTACAGATGAACACTGAAGCTTTCTTT. The chain employs TRBV5-1 and TRBJ1-1; D is unresolved. This CDR3 is built from 13 residues. Trimming pared 2 bases from V and 0 bases from J, leaving 5 bases between. The germline V gene has CDR1 SGHRS and CDR2 YFSETQ. The whole variable domain, remainder taken from reference TRBV5-1 and TRBJ1-1, is KAGVTQTPRYLIKTRGQQVTLSCSPISGHRSVSWYQQTPGQGLQFLFEYFSETQRNKGNFPGRFSGRQFSNSRSEMNVSTLELGDSALYLCASSLQMNTEAFFGQGTRLTVV.

CDR3 sequence reads: CASSHNNRPGELFF. DNA for the CDR3: TGTGCCAGCAGTCATAACAACAGGCCCGGGGAGCTGTTTTTT. This sequence joins TRBV25-1 and TRBJ2-2, with D possibly being TRBD1 (5 bases). In germline, CDR1 is MGHDK, CDR2 SYGVNS. V was cut by 5 bases and J by 6 bases, with 13 bases left in between. The length of the CDR3 is 14 residues.

This sequence joins TRBV11-3 and TRBJ2-7; D is undetermined. Germline CDR1 and CDR2: SGHNT and YENEEA. V was shortened by 0 bases and J by 4 bases, with 7 bases between the two germline ends. The CDR3 is 13 amino acids. CDR3 DNA: TGTGCCAGCAGCTTAGATCAGCAATACGAGCAGTACTTC. It specifies CASSLDQQYEQYF.

The chain combines TRBV11-3 with TRBJ1-6; the D gene is possibly TRBD1 (5 bases). Trimming shortened V by 8 bases and J by 7 bases, and 9 bases separated the two germline ends. The CDR3 has 12 residues. CDR1 and CDR2 (germline): SGHNT, YENEEA. CDR3 residues: CASARGNSPLHF. CDR3 DNA: TGTGCCAGCGCCCGGGGGAATTCACCCCTCCACTTT. Drawing the rest from reference TRBV11-3 and TRBJ1-6, the complete variable domain is EAGVVQSPRYKIIEKKQPVAFWCNPISGHNTLYWYLQNLGQGPELLIRYENEEAVDDSQLPKDRFSAERLKGVDSTLKIQPAELGDSAVYLCASARGNSPLHFGNGTRLTVT.

The V call is TRBV7-2, the J call TRBJ2-3; no reliable D call. Germline loops: CDR1 SGHTA, CDR2 FQGNSA. The CDR3 totals 12 residues. Trimming shortened V by 5 bases and J by 2 bases, and 5 bases separated the two germline ends. CDR3 DNA: TGTGCCAGCAGCCACGACACAGATACGCAGTATTTT. Translating gives CASSHDTDTQYF.

The rearrangement links TRBV5-4 to TRBJ1-2, with 7 bases matching TRBD1. The CDR3 length is 17 residues. Per the germline V gene, CDR1 is SGHNT and CDR2 is YYREEE (reference sequence). After removal of 0 bases from V and 6 bases from J, the junction contained 14 bases not matched to a gene. CDR3 protein: CASSLGGRTTDRDGYTF. In DNA form, the CDR3 reads TGTGCCAGCAGCTTGGGCGGACGTACCACTGACAGGGATGGCTACACCTTC.

This clone was detected a few times. The gene calls are TRBV29-1 and TRBJ1-2; TRBD1 matches at 9 bases. From germline, CDR1 is SQVTM and CDR2 ANQGSEA. Losses at the gene ends were 4 bases for V and 4 bases for J; bases not matched to a gene: 1. CDR3 length: 12 residues. The DNA of the CDR3 is TGCAGCGTTGCGGGACAGGGCTATGGCTACACCTTC. The encoded protein is CSVAGQGYGYTF.

This chain connects TRBV2 to TRBJ2-7; tentatively, D is TRBD2 (6 bases). V gave up 3 bases and J gave up 6 bases, with 21 bases separating them. CDR3 size: 16 residues. CDR1 is SNHLY and CDR2 is FYNNEI in the germline V gene. This CDR3 reads CASSDLNRVGGSEQYF. CDR3 in DNA: TGTGCCAGCAGTGATTTGAATCGGGTGGGGGGAAGCGAGCAGTACTTC.

The chain combines TRBV19 with TRBJ1-2, with 7 bases aligning to TRBD1. This CDR3 has 16 amino acids. Germline V gene data show CDR1 as LNHDA and CDR2 as SQIVND (reference sequence). Unmatched junction bases numbered 9, after V lost 4 bases and J lost 1 base. The CDR3 DNA is TGTGCCAGTAGTAACCCCCGGACAGGACTTAACTATGGCTACACCTTC. As protein: CASSNPRTGLNYGYTF.

CDR3 nucleotides: TGTGCCAGTAGTATACAGGACGTTAACACTGAAGCTTTCTTT. Translating it yields CASSIQDVNTEAFF. The chain couples TRBV19 to TRBJ1-1, with no clear D. Between the trimmed V and J ends, which lost 2 bases and 2 bases, there was a span of 9 bases. The CDR3 has 14 residues. The V gene's germline CDR1 is LNHDA and CDR2 SQIVND (reference sequence).

The V gene is TRBV6-1, the J gene TRBJ2-1, with 11 bases matching TRBD2. Germline trimming cut 4 bases from V and 4 bases from J; bases unmatched to any gene: 6. The germline V gene encodes CDR1 MNHNS and CDR2 SASEGT. The CDR3 extends over 16 amino acids. The CDR3 DNA follows: TGTGCCAGCAGTGTGTCCGGGACTAGCGGTTACAATGAGCAGTTCTTC. It yields the protein CASSVSGTSGYNEQFF.